The 10 T cell receptor beta chains below were found in one sample sequenced in a study of blood T cell repertoires in COVID-19. Profiling relied on immunoSEQ multiplex PCR, and the TCRdb table lists in-frame clones only, not all of them. In the table there are some 120,000 clones, approximately 91% of which are singletons. Material for sequencing was peripheral blood. These receptors were collected from a woman older than 75 with acute or convalescent COVID-19.

This chain links TRBV3-1 (or the pseudogene TRBV3-2) with TRBJ1-4; 8 positions agree with TRBD1. The CDR3 has 16 residues. V shed 4 bases, J shed 8 bases, and the junction held 12 bases outside the gene matches. CDR1 and CDR2 (germline): LGHDT, YNNKEL (reference sequence). The DNA of the CDR3 is TGTGCCAGCAGCCGAACCCAGGGGGCGCGGGGAGAAAAACTGTTTTTT. Translating it yields CASSRTQGARGEKLFF.

This clone was recorded once. This chain connects TRBV5-8 to TRBJ1-4; 9 bases align to TRBD1. The CDR3 contains 16 residues. Germline V gives CDR1 SGHTS, CDR2 YDEGEE. The J segment lost 7 bases and the V segment lost 1 base, leaving 8 bases of the junction unmatched. For the CDR3, the DNA is TGTGCCAGCAGCTTGAGTTGGGGGACAGGGAGTGAAAAACTGTTTTTT. It encodes CASSLSWGTGSEKLFF.

This sequence joins TRBV27 and TRBJ1-6, with TRBD1 matching 8 bases. Germline values: CDR1 MNHEY, CDR2 SMNVEV (reference sequence). This CDR3 region has 12 residues. The junction had 7 bases not matched to a gene; V was cut back by 6 bases and J by 15 bases. In nucleotides, the CDR3 is TGTGCCAGCAGCCCCACCACAGGGGGCCTCCACTTT. This sequence encodes CASSPTTGGLHF.

V and J are TRBV3-1 (or the pseudogene TRBV3-2) and TRBJ2-3; 7 bases map to TRBD2. The V gene end was trimmed by 5 bases and the J gene end by 5 bases; junction bases not matched to a gene: 16. The CDR3 is 17 residues long. Germline lookup yields CDR1 LGHDT and CDR2 YNNKEL (reference sequence). The CDR3 DNA reads TGTGCCAGCAGCGATGCCCCTTGGGCGGGAGCCAAAGATACGCAGTATTTT. Its protein is CASSDAPWAGAKDTQYF.

The gene calls are TRBV9 and TRBJ1-6; possible D gene TRBD1, 5 bases. The germline gives CDR1 SGDLS, CDR2 YYNGEE. The CDR3 spans 16 residues. With 3 bases removed from V and 2 bases from J, the gap between germline ends came to 12 bases. CDR3 region: CASSAEGEPYNSPLHF. The CDR3 nucleotides are TGTGCCAGCAGCGCAGAAGGGGAACCCTATAATTCACCCCTCCACTTT.

The rearrangement uses TRBV18 and TRBJ1-5; the match to TRBD1 covers 8 bases. CDR3 length: 16 amino acids. The germline V gene has CDR1 KGHSH and CDR2 LQKENI. Trimming took 4 bases from V and 3 from J; bases not matched to a gene: 8. CDR3 amino acids: CASSLAGTGNNQPQHF. The CDR3 nucleotides read TGTGCCAGCTCACTTGCCGGGACAGGTAACAATCAGCCCCAGCATTTT.

V gene TRBV20-1 combines with J gene TRBJ1-5; TRBD1 is a possible D gene (5 bases). V gave up 3 bases and J gave up 0 bases, with 18 bases separating them. From germline, CDR1 is DFQATT and CDR2 SNEGSKA (reference sequence). The length of the CDR3 is 17 residues. This CDR3 is CSASERGKEYSNQPQHF. DNA for the CDR3: TGCAGTGCTAGTGAAAGGGGCAAGGAGTATAGCAATCAGCCCCAGCATTTT.

The chain joins TRBV11-2 to TRBJ1-3; D possibly corresponds to TRBD1 (5 bases). Germline-derived CDR1 and CDR2 are SGHAT and FQNNGV. There are 16 residues in the CDR3. The V end lost 2 bases, the J end lost 0 bases, and 11 bases lay between the germline ends. The CDR3 loop reads CASSLQQANSGNTIYF. As DNA, the CDR3 is TGTGCCAGCAGCTTACAACAGGCTAACTCTGGAAACACCATATATTTT. The entire variable domain, with the rest obtained from reference TRBV11-2 and TRBJ1-3, is as follows: EAGVAQSPRYKIIEKRQSVAFWCNPISGHATLYWYQQILGQGPKLLIQFQNNGVVDDSQLPKDRFSAERLKGVDSTLKIQPAKLEDSAVYLCASSLQQANSGNTIYFGEGSWLTVV.

The chain employs TRBV19 and TRBJ1-3; D is ambiguous. Germline CDR1 reads LNHDA; CDR2 reads SQIVND (reference sequence). Trimming took off 7 bases at V and 4 bases at J, with 14 bases between the two ends. This CDR3 contains 14 residues. Here the CDR3 reads CASTPPRPGNTIYF. DNA for the CDR3: TGTGCCAGTACCCCCCCCAGGCCGGGAAACACCATATATTTT.

This sequence joins TRBV10-1 and TRBJ2-3; D is possibly TRBD2 (6 bases). The ends were cut back, 8 bases at V and 1 base at J, with 10 bases in the middle. The CDR3 contains 13 residues. Germline CDR1 is WNHNN and CDR2 is SYGVQD (reference sequence). The CDR3 DNA follows: TGCGCCAGCGGGCCGGGAGGCACAGATACGCAGTATTTT. This codes for CASGPGGTDTQYF.